This is a list of T cell receptor beta chains from one sample in a study of T cell repertoires in cytomegalovirus infection. Each CDR3 protein gets one entry after TCRdb re-called the reads with MiXCR. The data show roughly 500,000 distinct CDR3 sequences, around 10% seen once. Sequences were obtained from PBMCs. The origin of the receptors is a human donor in good health (CMV status not recorded). Some clones in this sample may be carry-over from other donors' samples. CDR3s include the opening cysteine and the closing phenylalanine or tryptophan. A D gene is named only where the DNA matches it firmly. Where a row states a size, it is once, few, many or the class of an expanded clone; other rows omit it.

j_call v_call clone_size d_call cdr3_nt cdr3_aa
TRBJ2-5 TRBV5-4 many . TGTGCCAGCAGCTTGGTGGGGGGCCGGGAGACCCAGTACTTC CASSLVGGRETQYF
TRBJ2-1 TRBV7-6 many TRBD2 TGTGCCAGCAGCCCATCCTCCGGGACTAGGGCCCTCAATGAGCAGTTCTTC CASSPSSGTRALNEQFF
TRBJ1-5 TRBV25-1 . . TGTGCCAGCAGTGAAGGAGATGGGGATCAGCCCCAGCATTTT CASSEGDGDQPQHF
TRBJ2-4 TRBV20-1 many . TGCAGTGCCGGACCCCCACTTGAAAACATTCAGTACTTC CSAGPPLENIQYF
TRBJ2-1 TRBV27 many TRBD2 TGTGCCAGCAGTTTATCCCCTAGCGGGGGCAGGAATGAGCAGTTCTTC CASSLSPSGGRNEQFF
TRBJ2-2 TRBV7-9 many TRBD2 TGTGCCAGCAGCTTATTAGGACTAGCGGGACCCCGAGGAACGGGGGAGCTGTTTTTT CASSLLGLAGPRGTGELFF
TRBJ1-1 TRBV2 few . TGTGCCAGCACGTTGGGGCGGTCAACTGAAGCTTTCTTT CASTLGRSTEAFF
TRBJ1-6 TRBV7-9 few . TGTGCCAGCAGCTCTTCGTGGGCCCAACACTTT CASSSSWAQHF
TRBJ1-5 TRBV12-3/TRBV12-4 many . TGTGCCAGCAGTTTCTACTCCGGAGGTAATCAGCCCCAGCATTTT CASSFYSGGNQPQHF
TRBJ1-2 TRBV7-9 few TRBD1 TGTGCCAGCAGCTCGAAAAACCGACAGGGACCCTATGGCTACACCTTC CASSSKNRQGPYGYTF
TRBJ1-5 TRBV10-3 . . TGTGCCATCAGCCCGGACAGTAGCAATCAGCCCCAGCATTTT CAISPDSSNQPQHF
TRBJ1-3 TRBV5-5 many TRBD1 TGTGCCAGTCAGCTTGGGACAGCGGCAAACACCATATATTTT CASQLGTAANTIYF
TRBJ2-1 TRBV29-1 . . TGCAGCGTTGAAGAGGGATTTTACGGCAATGAGCAGTTCTTC CSVEEGFYGNEQFF
TRBJ1-1 TRBV24-1 many TRBD1 TGTGCCACCAGGCCGGACAGGGGCTCCATGTCCCCCATGAACACTGAAGCTTTCTTT CATRPDRGSMSPMNTEAFF
TRBJ2-7 TRBV6-2/TRBV6-3 many TRBD1 TGTGCCAGCAGTTATCCACGGAGGACAGGGGACTACGAGCAGTACTTC CASSYPRRTGDYEQYF
TRBJ2-3 TRBV7-9 many . TGTGCCAGCAGCTTAACAGGGAGGACAGATACGCAGTATTTT CASSLTGRTDTQYF
TRBJ1-1 TRBV12-3/TRBV12-4 few . TGTGCCAGCAGTTTAGGGGGGGGACCACTCGAAGCTTTCTTT CASSLGGGPLEAFF
TRBJ2-3 TRBV7-2 . TRBD2 TGTGCCAGCAGCTTCACTGGACTAGCGGGGAGCACAGATACGCAGTATTTT CASSFTGLAGSTDTQYF
TRBJ1-4 TRBV9 . . TGTGCCAGCAGCCCCTTGGGGGGGGGGTCGGATGAAAAACTGTTTTTT CASSPLGGGSDEKLFF
TRBJ2-5 TRBV5-4 many . TGTGCCAGCAGCCACACAGGGCGACTCCAAGAGACCCAGTACTTC CASSHTGRLQETQYF
TRBJ2-2 TRBV18 many TRBD1 TGTGCCAGCTCACAAGGGACAGGATTCACCGGGGAGCTGTTTTTT CASSQGTGFTGELFF
TRBJ1-1 TRBV11-2 . . TGTGCCAGCAGCAAACGAGCCGGGGATGCCACTGAAGCTTTCTTT CASSKRAGDATEAFF
TRBJ2-7 TRBV5-4 . . TGTGCCAGCAGCCCTCTACCCTTAGAATCGCCAGACTACGAGCAGTACTTC CASSPLPLESPDYEQYF